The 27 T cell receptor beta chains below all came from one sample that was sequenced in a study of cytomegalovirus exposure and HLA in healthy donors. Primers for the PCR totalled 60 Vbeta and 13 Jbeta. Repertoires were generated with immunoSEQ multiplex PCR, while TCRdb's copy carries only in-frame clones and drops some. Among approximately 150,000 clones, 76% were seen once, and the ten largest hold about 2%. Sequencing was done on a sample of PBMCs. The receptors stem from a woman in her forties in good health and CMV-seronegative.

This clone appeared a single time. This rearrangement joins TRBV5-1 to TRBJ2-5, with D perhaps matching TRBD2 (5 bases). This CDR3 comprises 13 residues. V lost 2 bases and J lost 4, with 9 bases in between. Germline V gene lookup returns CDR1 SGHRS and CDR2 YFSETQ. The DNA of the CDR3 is TGCGCCAGCAGCTTCGGGGATCCAGAGACCCAGTACTTC. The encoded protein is CASSFGDPETQYF.

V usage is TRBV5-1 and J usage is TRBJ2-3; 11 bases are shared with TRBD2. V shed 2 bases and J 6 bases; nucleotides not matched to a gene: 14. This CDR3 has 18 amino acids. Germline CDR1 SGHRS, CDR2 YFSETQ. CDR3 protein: CASSFPLAGGPQRDTQYF. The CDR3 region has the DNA TGCGCCAGCAGCTTTCCGCTAGCGGGAGGTCCCCAGCGGGATACGCAGTATTTT.

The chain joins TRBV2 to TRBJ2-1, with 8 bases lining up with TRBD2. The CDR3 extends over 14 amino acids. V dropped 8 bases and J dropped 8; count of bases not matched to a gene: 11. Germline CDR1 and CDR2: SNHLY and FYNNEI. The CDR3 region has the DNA TGTGCCAGCGGATCGACTAGCGCTCGGCATGAGCAGTTCTTC. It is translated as CASGSTSARHEQFF.

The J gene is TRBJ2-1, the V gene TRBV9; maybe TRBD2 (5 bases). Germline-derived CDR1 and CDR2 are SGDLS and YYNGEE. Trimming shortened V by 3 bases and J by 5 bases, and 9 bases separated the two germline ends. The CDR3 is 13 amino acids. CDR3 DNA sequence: TGTGCCAGCAGCGAGGACTTGGACAATGAGCAGTTCTTC. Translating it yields CASSEDLDNEQFF.

The CDR3 spells CASRTGPSMNTEAFF. The CDR3 nucleotides read TGTGCCAGCAGAACAGGTCCGTCAATGAACACTGAAGCTTTCTTT. The rearrangement uses TRBV6-1 and TRBJ1-1; weak D call: TRBD1 (5 bases). Germline loops: CDR1 MNHNS, CDR2 SASEGT. The V end lost 6 bases, the J end lost 0 bases, and 14 bases lay between the germline ends. This CDR3 is 15 amino acids long.

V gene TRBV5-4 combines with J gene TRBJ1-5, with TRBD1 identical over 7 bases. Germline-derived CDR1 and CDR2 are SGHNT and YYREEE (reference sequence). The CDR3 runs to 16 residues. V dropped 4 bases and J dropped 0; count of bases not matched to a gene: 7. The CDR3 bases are TGTGCCAGCAGCCCACAGGGGTATAATAGCAATCAGCCCCAGCATTTT. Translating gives CASSPQGYNSNQPQHF.

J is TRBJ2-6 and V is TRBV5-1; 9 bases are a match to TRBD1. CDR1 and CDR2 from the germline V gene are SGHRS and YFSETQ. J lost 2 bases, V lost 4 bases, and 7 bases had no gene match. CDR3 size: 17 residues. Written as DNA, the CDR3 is TGCGCCAGCAGCCGAGGGACAGGGACCACTGGGGCCAACGTCCTGACTTTC. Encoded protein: CASSRGTGTTGANVLTF.

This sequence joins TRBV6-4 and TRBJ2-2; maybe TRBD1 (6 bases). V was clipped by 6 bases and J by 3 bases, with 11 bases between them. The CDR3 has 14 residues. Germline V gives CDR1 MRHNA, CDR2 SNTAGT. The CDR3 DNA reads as TGTGCCAGCAGCCCGGACAGTTACACCGGGGAGCTGTTTTTT. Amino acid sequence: CASSPDSYTGELFF.

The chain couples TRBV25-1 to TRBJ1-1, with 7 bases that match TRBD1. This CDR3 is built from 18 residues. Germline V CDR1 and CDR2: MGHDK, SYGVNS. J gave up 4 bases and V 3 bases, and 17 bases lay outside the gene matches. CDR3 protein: CASSDTPSGTAPGTEAFF. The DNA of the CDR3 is TGTGCCAGCAGTGACACCCCCTCTGGGACAGCGCCGGGCACTGAAGCTTTCTTT.

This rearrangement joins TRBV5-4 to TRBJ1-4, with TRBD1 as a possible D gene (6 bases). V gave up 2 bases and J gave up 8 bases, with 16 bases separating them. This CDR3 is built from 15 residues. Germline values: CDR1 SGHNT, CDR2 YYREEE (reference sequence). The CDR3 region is CASSLMDSLEEKLFF. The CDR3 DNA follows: TGTGCCAGCAGCTTAATGGACAGTCTGGAGGAAAAACTGTTTTTT.

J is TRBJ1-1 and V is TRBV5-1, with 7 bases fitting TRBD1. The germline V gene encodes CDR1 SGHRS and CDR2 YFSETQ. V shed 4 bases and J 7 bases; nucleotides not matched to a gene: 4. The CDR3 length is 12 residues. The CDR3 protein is CASSPGQVEAFF. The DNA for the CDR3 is TGCGCCAGCAGCCCTGGACAGGTTGAAGCTTTCTTT.

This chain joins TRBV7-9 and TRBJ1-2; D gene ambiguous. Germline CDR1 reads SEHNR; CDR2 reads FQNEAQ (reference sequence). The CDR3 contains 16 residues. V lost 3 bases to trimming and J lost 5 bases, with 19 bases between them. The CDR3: CASSFNPLADKYGYTF. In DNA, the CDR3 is TGTGCCAGCAGCTTCAACCCCTTGGCGGATAAGTATGGCTACACCTTC.

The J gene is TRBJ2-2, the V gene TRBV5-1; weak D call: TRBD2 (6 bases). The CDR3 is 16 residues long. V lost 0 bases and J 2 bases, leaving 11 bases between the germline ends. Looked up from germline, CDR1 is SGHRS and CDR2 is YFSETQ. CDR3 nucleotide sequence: TGCGCCAGCAGCTTGGGGGGACTGAGAAACACCGGGGAGCTGTTTTTT. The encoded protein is CASSLGGLRNTGELFF. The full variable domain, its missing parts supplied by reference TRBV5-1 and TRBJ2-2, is KAGVTQTPRYLIKTRGQQVTLSCSPISGHRSVSWYQQTPGQGLQFLFEYFSETQRNKGNFPGRFSGRQFSNSRSEMNVSTLELGDSALYLCASSLGGLRNTGELFFGEGSRLTVL.

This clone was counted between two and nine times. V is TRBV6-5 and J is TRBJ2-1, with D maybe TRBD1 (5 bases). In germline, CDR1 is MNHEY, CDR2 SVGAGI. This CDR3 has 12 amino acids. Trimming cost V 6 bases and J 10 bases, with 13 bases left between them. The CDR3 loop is CASRRQTQEQFF. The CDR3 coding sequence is TGTGCCAGCAGACGACAGACACAGGAGCAGTTCTTC.

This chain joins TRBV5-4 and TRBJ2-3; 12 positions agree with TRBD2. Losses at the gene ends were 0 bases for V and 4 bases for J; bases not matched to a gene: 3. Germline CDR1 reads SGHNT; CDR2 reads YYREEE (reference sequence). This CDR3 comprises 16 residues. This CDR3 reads CASSLGLAGDADTQYF. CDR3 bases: TGTGCCAGCAGCTTGGGACTAGCGGGAGACGCAGATACGCAGTATTTT.

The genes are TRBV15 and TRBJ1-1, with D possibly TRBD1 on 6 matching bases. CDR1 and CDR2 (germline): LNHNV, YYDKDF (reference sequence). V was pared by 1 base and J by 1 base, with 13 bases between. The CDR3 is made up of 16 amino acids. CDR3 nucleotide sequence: TGTGCCACCAGCAGAGCTTTCGGGACACAGAACACTGAAGCTTTCTTT. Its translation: CATSRAFGTQNTEAFF.

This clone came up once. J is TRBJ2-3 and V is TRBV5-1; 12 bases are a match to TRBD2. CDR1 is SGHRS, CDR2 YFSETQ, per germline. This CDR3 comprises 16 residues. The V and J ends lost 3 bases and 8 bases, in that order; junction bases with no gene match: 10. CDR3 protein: CASSWGTSGSMGTQYF. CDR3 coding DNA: TGCGCCAGCAGCTGGGGGACTAGCGGGTCTATGGGTACGCAGTATTTT. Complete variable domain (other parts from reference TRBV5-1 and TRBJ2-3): KAGVTQTPRYLIKTRGQQVTLSCSPISGHRSVSWYQQTPGQGLQFLFEYFSETQRNKGNFPGRFSGRQFSNSRSEMNVSTLELGDSALYLCASSWGTSGSMGTQYFGPGTRLTVL.

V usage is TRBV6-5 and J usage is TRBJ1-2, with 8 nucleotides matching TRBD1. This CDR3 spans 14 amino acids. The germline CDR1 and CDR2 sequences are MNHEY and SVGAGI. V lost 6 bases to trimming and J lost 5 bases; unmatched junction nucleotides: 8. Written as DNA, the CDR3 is TGTGCCAGCAGGGGACTGACAGGGGAATATGGCTACACCTTC. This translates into CASRGLTGEYGYTF.

In DNA, the CDR3 is TGCGCCACCAAGAAATCTACAGGGGGCCTAGAGACCCAGTACTTC. Amino acid sequence: CATKKSTGGLETQYF. This sequence joins TRBV5-1 and TRBJ2-5; 9 bases map to TRBD1. Trimming cost V 9 bases and J 4 bases; bases outside gene matches: 13. This CDR3 region has 15 residues. Germline CDR1 is SGHRS and CDR2 is YFSETQ.

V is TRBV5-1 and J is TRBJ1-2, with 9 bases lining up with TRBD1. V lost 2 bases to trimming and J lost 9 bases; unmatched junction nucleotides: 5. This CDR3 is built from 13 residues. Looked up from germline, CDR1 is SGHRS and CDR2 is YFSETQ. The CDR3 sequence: CASSFGQGLRYTF. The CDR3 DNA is TGCGCCAGCAGCTTCGGACAGGGGTTGCGCTACACCTTC.

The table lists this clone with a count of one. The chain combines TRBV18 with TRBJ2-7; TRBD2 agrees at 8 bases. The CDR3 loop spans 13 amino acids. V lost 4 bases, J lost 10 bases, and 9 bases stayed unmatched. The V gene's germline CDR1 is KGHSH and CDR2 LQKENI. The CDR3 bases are TGTGCCAGCTCACTCGCAGAGGTAGCGGGACAGTACTTC. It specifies CASSLAEVAGQYF.

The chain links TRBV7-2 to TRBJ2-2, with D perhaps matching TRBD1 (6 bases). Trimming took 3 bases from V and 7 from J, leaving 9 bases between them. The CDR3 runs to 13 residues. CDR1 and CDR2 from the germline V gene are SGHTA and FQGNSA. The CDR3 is CASSFGQNGELFF. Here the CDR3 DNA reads TGTGCCAGCAGCTTCGGACAGAACGGGGAGCTGTTTTTT. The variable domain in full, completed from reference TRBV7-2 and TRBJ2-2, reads GAGVSQSPSNKVTEKGKDVELRCDPISGHTALYWYRQSLGQGLEFLIYFQGNSAPDKSGLPSDRFSAERTGGSVSTLTIQRTQQEDSAVYLCASSFGQNGELFFGEGSRLTVL.

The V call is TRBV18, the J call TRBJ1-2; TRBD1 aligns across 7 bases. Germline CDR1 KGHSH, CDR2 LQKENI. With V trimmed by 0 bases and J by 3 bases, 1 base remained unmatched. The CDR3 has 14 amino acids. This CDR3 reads CASSPPTGHYGYTF. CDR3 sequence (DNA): TGTGCCAGCTCACCACCGACAGGGCACTATGGCTACACCTTC.

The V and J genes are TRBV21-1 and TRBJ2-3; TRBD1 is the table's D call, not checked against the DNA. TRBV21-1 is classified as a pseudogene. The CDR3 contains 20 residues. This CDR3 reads CASSKGPQGVFQVITDTQYF. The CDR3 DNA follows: TGTGCCAGCAGCAAAGGCCCACAGGGTGTGTTCCAAGTCATAACAGATACGCAGTATTTT.

The CDR3 DNA follows: TGTGCCAGCAGCGTACTAGCGGGGGGCACAGATACGCAGTATTTT. This encodes CASSVLAGGTDTQYF. This sequence joins TRBV9 and TRBJ2-3; 10 nucleotides line up with TRBD2. The V and J ends lost 1 base and 1 base, in that order; junction bases with no gene match: 0. Per the germline V gene, CDR1 is SGDLS and CDR2 is YYNGEE. The CDR3 sequence is 15 residues long.

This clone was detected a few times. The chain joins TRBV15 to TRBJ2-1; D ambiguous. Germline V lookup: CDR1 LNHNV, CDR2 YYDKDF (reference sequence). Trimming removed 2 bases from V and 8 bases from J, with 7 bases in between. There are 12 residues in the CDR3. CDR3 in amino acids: CATSRPRDEQFF. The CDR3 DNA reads TGTGCCACCAGCAGACCTAGAGATGAGCAGTTCTTC.

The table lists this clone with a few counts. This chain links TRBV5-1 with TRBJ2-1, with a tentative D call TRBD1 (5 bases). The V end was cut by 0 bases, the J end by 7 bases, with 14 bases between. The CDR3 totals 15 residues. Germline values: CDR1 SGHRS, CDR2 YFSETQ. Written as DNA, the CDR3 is TGCGCCAGCAGCTTGGTTCTCCAGGGTTCGAATGAGCAGTTCTTC. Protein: CASSLVLQGSNEQFF. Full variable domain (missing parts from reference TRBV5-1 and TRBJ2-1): KAGVTQTPRYLIKTRGQQVTLSCSPISGHRSVSWYQQTPGQGLQFLFEYFSETQRNKGNFPGRFSGRQFSNSRSEMNVSTLELGDSALYLCASSLVLQGSNEQFFGPGTRLTVL.